The TCR beta chain described here comes from a study of cytomegalovirus exposure and HLA in healthy donors. Study background: Later, an analysis reported that the 95 to 150 validation repertoires had used the same platform as the approximately 600 first-cohort repertoires.

CDR3 size: 16 residues. V lost 2 bases to trimming and J lost 1 base; unmatched junction nucleotides: 6. CDR1 and CDR2 from the germline V gene are SGHTA and FQGNSA. TCRdb's table, derived via immunoSEQ multiplex PCR, lists solely in-frame clones and lacks some. The sample yields about 120,000 clones, 86% seen once. Separate from the roughly 670-subject first cohort, the 120-subject validation cohort was the one that the donors belonged to. Sequenced: PBMCs. The chain couples TRBV7-2 to TRBJ1-2; 8 nucleotides align to TRBD1. The clonotype comes from a man aged 18-30 years in good health and CMV-seronegative. CDR3 bases: TGTGCCAGCAGCTTACCCATGGACAGGGATAACTATGGCTACACCTTC. Amino acid sequence: CASSLPMDRDNYGYTF.